A selection of T cell receptor beta chains follows, all from one sample in a study of T cells expressing NK-cell markers. Reanalyzing the 5' RACE reads, TCRdb keeps one entry per CDR3 protein, without DNA. This sample contains 150,000 or so distinct CDR3 sequences. The sequenced sample consisted of blood T cells: a sorted CD56 or NKG2C T cell subset, CD4+ or CD8+ T cells, or bulk PBMC T cells (not recorded which). The receptors here all came from a woman aged 50 to 60 in good health. Both conserved end residues are part of each CDR3.

v_gene: TRBV5-1
j_gene: TRBJ2-7
CDR3aa: CASSLGAGALDEQYF

v_gene: TRBV4-2
j_gene: TRBJ2-5
CDR3aa: CASSQGGTSGRWVETQYF

v_gene: TRBV27
j_gene: TRBJ2-3
CDR3aa: CASSLLSQGSPLSDTQYF

v_gene: TRBV20-1
j_gene: TRBJ2-3
CDR3aa: CSARSARDSADTQYF

v_gene: TRBV11-2
j_gene: TRBJ2-7
CDR3aa: CASSPYHLAGGTKYEQYF

v_gene: TRBV6-5
j_gene: TRBJ1-4
CDR3aa: CASSYDPGLSEKLFF

v_gene: TRBV4-2
j_gene: TRBJ2-7
CDR3aa: CASSQGAGTSTIEQYF

v_gene: TRBV5-5
j_gene: TRBJ2-1
CDR3aa: CASSLEGREGDEQFF

v_gene: TRBV7-9
j_gene: TRBJ2-3
CDR3aa: CASSTADGDRGPTDTQYF

v_gene: TRBV7-9
j_gene: TRBJ1-6
CDR3aa: CASSPPTGYENNSPLHF

v_gene: TRBV20-1
j_gene: TRBJ2-1
CDR3aa: CSAREGPGGTSYNEQFF

v_gene: TRBV5-6
j_gene: TRBJ1-5
CDR3aa: CASSLGGGHQPQHF

v_gene: TRBV10-3
j_gene: TRBJ1-2
CDR3aa: CAIRERTGPGYGYTF

v_gene: TRBV7-2
j_gene: TRBJ2-1
CDR3aa: CASSPLAGGDKNEQFF

v_gene: TRBV5-1
j_gene: TRBJ2-2
CDR3aa: CASRRGQSYTGELFF

v_gene: TRBV12-3/TRBV12-4
j_gene: TRBJ2-7
CDR3aa: CASSWTGDGLYEQYF

v_gene: TRBV16
j_gene: TRBJ1-5
CDR3aa: CASSQWSVNQPQHF

v_gene: TRBV7-7
j_gene: TRBJ2-1
CDR3aa: CASSTGLAGIYEQFF

v_gene: TRBV27
j_gene: TRBJ1-5
CDR3aa: CASSYRNQPQHF

v_gene: TRBV7-2
j_gene: TRBJ2-6
CDR3aa: CASSPTQGRWANVLTF

v_gene: TRBV6-6
j_gene: TRBJ2-3
CDR3aa: CASGQGITDTQYF

v_gene: TRBV6-5
j_gene: TRBJ1-1
CDR3aa: CASSPTSKWQAFF